This entry features one T cell receptor (beta chain) sequence. Antigen unknown. From germline, CDR1 is SGHVS and CDR2 FQNEAQ. This CDR3 comprises 15 residues. V shed 7 bases and J 4 bases; nucleotides not matched to a gene: 12. Clinicians diagnosed patients from clinical symptoms, serum thyroxine and TRAb, thyroid ultrasound and orbital computed tomography. The data were taken from a study of T cells in Graves' hyperthyroidism and ophthalmopathy. There were TCR beta CDR3 regions amplified from RNA transcripts. First-round RT-PCR targeting the TCR CDR3 was performed with the HTBI primer set. From the multiplex PCR reads, TCRdb called clonotypes with MiXCR, one entry per CDR3 protein. The data show about 610,000 distinct CDR3 sequences, with approximately 15% seen just once and 2.5% to 4% held by the top ten. Whole-study results and caveats: Most expanded thyroid clonotypes above 0.001 also appeared in blood. Stable hyperthyroidism and ophthalmopathy were separated using 13 V-J signatures.

The rearrangement links TRBV7-8 to TRBJ1-2, with 7 positions matching TRBD1. This receptor was obtained from a woman in her thirties or forties with Graves' ophthalmopathy. The specimen sequenced was blood. DNA for the CDR3: TGTGCCAGCACCGGCCGTGGAGGGGGCACCTATGGCTACACCTTC. It codes for CASTGRGGGTYGYTF.